These 28 T cell receptor beta chains originate from one sample sequenced in a study of cytomegalovirus exposure and HLA in healthy donors. The study ran its PCR with 60 Vbeta and 13 Jbeta primers. The repertoire was sequenced with immunoSEQ multiplex PCR; TCRdb's copy has only in-frame clones and lacks some. The sample includes more than 70,000 clones, about 67% of them seen just once. Sequenced input: PBMCs. The receptors originated from a middle-aged man in good health and CMV-seropositive.

The chain uses TRBV11-2 and TRBJ1-5, with 9 nucleotides matching TRBD1. The CDR3 spans 15 residues. CDR1 and CDR2 from the germline V gene are SGHAT and FQNNGV. The V gene end was trimmed by 5 bases and the J gene end by 6 bases; junction bases not matched to a gene: 8. This CDR3 reads CASSPDRGSGQPQHF. CDR3 bases: TGTGCCAGCAGCCCCGACAGGGGGTCGGGTCAGCCCCAGCATTTT.

V gene TRBV28 combines with J gene TRBJ1-5, with D possibly TRBD1 on 5 matching bases. This CDR3 spans 14 amino acids. CDR1 MDHEN and CDR2 SYDVKM come from the germline V gene. Trimming removed 4 bases at V and 6 bases at J, with 13 bases between. CDR3 nucleotide sequence: TGTGCCAGCAGTTCCCTGGGGGGGATTCAGCCCCAGCATTTT. It codes for CASSSLGGIQPQHF.

This clone was observed at least ten times. The rearrangement joins TRBV10-3 to TRBJ1-1, with D hard to call. This CDR3 has 14 residues. Per the germline V gene, CDR1 is ENHRY and CDR2 is SYGVKD. V was trimmed by 3 bases and J by 2 bases, leaving 10 bases between them. The CDR3 is CAISDSFDNTEAFF. In nucleotides, the CDR3 is TGTGCCATCAGTGACAGTTTCGATAACACTGAAGCTTTCTTT.

This sequence joins TRBV30 and TRBJ2-3; 8 bases are shared with TRBD1. Germline CDR1 is GTSNPN and CDR2 is SVGIG (reference sequence). The trim removed 5 bases at V and 1 base at J, leaving 8 bases unmatched. This CDR3 spans 15 amino acids. The CDR3 is CAWETTGGRTDTQYF. Written as DNA, the CDR3 is TGTGCCTGGGAAACAACAGGGGGACGCACAGATACGCAGTATTTT.

V gene TRBV2 combines with J gene TRBJ1-2, with 10 bases that match TRBD1. Looked up from germline, CDR1 is SNHLY and CDR2 is FYNNEI. The CDR3 is 13 residues long. Trimming took 6 bases from V and 8 from J; bases not matched to a gene: 6. The CDR3 DNA reads TGTGCCAGCAGAGAGACAGGGGGCTTCGGCTACACCTTC. Translated: CASRETGGFGYTF.

The chain couples TRBV7-9 to TRBJ2-1, with TRBD1 matching 7 bases. Losses at the gene ends were 5 bases for V and 2 bases for J; bases not matched to a gene: 3. The CDR3 is 14 residues long. CDR1 is SEHNR and CDR2 is FQNEAQ in the germline V gene (reference sequence). The CDR3 bases are TGTGCCAGCAGCGATGGGACAGCCTACAATGAGCAGTTCTTC. Protein sequence: CASSDGTAYNEQFF.

The chain carries TRBV5-6 and TRBJ2-5; unclear D gene. CDR1 is SGHDT and CDR2 is YYEEEE in the germline V gene. V dropped 4 bases and J dropped 4 bases, with 8 bases sitting between them. This CDR3 has 12 amino acids. The CDR3 region has the DNA TGTGCCAGCAGCACCCAGCGAGAGACCCAGTACTTC. Translation: CASSTQRETQYF.

V is TRBV10-3 and J is TRBJ2-1; 10 nucleotides agree with TRBD1. The CDR3 spans 17 residues. Germline V gene data show CDR1 as ENHRY and CDR2 as SYGVKD. V was clipped by 2 bases and J by 4 bases; unmatched bases: 8. CDR3 in DNA: TGTGCCATCAGTGAGCCGCGGACAGGGGGGCTTTACAATGAGCAGTTCTTC. Amino acids: CAISEPRTGGLYNEQFF.

This clone was detected only a few times. V gene TRBV25-1 combines with J gene TRBJ1-1; 8 nucleotides match TRBD1. The trim removed 6 bases at V and 4 bases at J, leaving 4 bases unmatched. CDR3 size: 13 residues. Germline CDR1 and CDR2: MGHDK and SYGVNS. The CDR3 is CASRDRVGTEAFF. The CDR3 coding sequence is TGTGCCAGCAGGGACAGGGTTGGCACTGAAGCTTTCTTT. Variable domain in full (rest from reference TRBV25-1 and TRBJ1-1): EADIYQTPRYLVIGTGKKITLECSQTMGHDKMYWYQQDPGMELHLIHYSYGVNSTEKGDLSSESTVSRIRTEHFPLTLESARPSHTSQYLCASRDRVGTEAFFGQGTRLTVV.

V and J are TRBV10-3 and TRBJ1-4, with no clear D. Germline V gives CDR1 ENHRY, CDR2 SYGVKD. V lost 3 bases and J 0 bases, leaving 5 bases between the germline ends. The CDR3 totals 14 residues. CDR3 sequence (DNA): TGTGCCATCAGTGATGCGGCAACTAATGAAAAACTGTTTTTT. Translation gives CAISDAATNEKLFF.

J is TRBJ1-2 and V is TRBV28; 10 bases map to TRBD1. The trim removed 5 bases at V and 4 bases at J, leaving 4 bases unmatched. Germline assignment: CDR1 MDHEN and CDR2 SYDVKM. The CDR3 has 14 residues. The DNA of the CDR3 is TGTGCCAGCAGTCGTCGACAGGGGGCCTATGGCTACACCTTC. The encoded protein is CASSRRQGAYGYTF.

This rearrangement joins TRBV5-5 to TRBJ1-1; possibly TRBD1 for D (6 bases). The V gene's germline CDR1 is SGHKS and CDR2 YYEKEE (reference sequence). There are 14 residues in the CDR3. Between the trimmed V and J ends, which lost 4 bases and 4 bases, there was a span of 14 bases. The CDR3: CASSPTGFGTEAFF. The CDR3, as DNA: TGTGCCAGCAGCCCAACAGGGTTCGGCACTGAAGCTTTCTTT.

V usage is TRBV28 and J usage is TRBJ1-4; D gene unclear. Germline-derived CDR1 and CDR2 are MDHEN and SYDVKM. This CDR3 has 14 amino acids. V was clipped by 7 bases and J by 0 bases, with 9 bases between them. The CDR3 loop is CASITDSTNEKLFF. DNA for the CDR3: TGTGCCAGCATAACAGATTCAACTAATGAAAAACTGTTTTTT.

This clone has just one count. The chain joins TRBV28 to TRBJ1-1, with TRBD1 matching over 7 bases. CDR1 and CDR2 (germline): MDHEN, SYDVKM. The CDR3 spans 16 residues. The ends lost 6 bases at V and 0 bases at J; junction bases unmatched: 10. CDR3 in DNA: TGTGCCAGCAGAGTCTACAGGGGCCAATTGAACACTGAAGCTTTCTTT. As protein: CASRVYRGQLNTEAFF.

The J gene is TRBJ1-2, the V gene TRBV6-1, with D possibly being TRBD1 (6 bases). Trimming stripped 2 bases from V and 4 bases from J, with 14 bases between. The CDR3 spans 15 residues. Germline V gives CDR1 MNHNS, CDR2 SASEGT. In DNA form, the CDR3 reads TGTGCCAGCAGTGAAATCCCTGGACAGAGCTATGGCTACACCTTC. It specifies CASSEIPGQSYGYTF.

The chain recombines TRBV2 with TRBJ1-1; a possible D gene is TRBD1 (5 bases). Germline V gives CDR1 SNHLY, CDR2 FYNNEI. The CDR3 covers 13 residues. Trimming stripped 6 bases from V and 5 bases from J, with 13 bases between. The CDR3: CASRPNGGTEAFF. The CDR3, as DNA: TGTGCCAGCAGACCCAATGGGGGGACTGAAGCTTTCTTT.

A word on this clone: A much larger clone lies a single base off, so this may be a read error. J is TRBJ1-5 and V is TRBV6-1; possible D gene TRBD1, 5 bases. Trimming took off 6 bases at V and 0 bases at J, with 12 bases between the two ends. The V gene's germline CDR1 is MNHNS and CDR2 SASEGT. The CDR3 is 15 residues long. The DNA for the CDR3 is TGTGCCAGCAGCCCCGACAGTTTTAGCAATCAGCCCCAGCATTTT. This sequence encodes CASSPDSFSNQPQHF.

V is TRBV7-8 and J is TRBJ2-1; TRBD1 agrees at 9 bases. The CDR3 runs to 15 residues. The junction had 6 bases not matched to a gene; V was cut back by 3 bases and J by 6 bases. Germline CDR1 reads SGHVS; CDR2 reads FQNEAQ. CDR3 DNA sequence: TGTGCCAGCAGCTTCCCGGGACAGGGTACCAATGAGCAGTTCTTC. Translating it yields CASSFPGQGTNEQFF. Full variable domain (rest looked up from reference TRBV7-8 and TRBJ2-1): GAGVSQSPRYKVAKRGQDVALRCDPISGHVSLFWYQQALGQGPEFLTYFQNEAQLDKSGLPSDRFFAERPEGSVSTLKIQRTQQEDSAVYLCASSFPGQGTNEQFFGPGTRLTVL.

V usage is TRBV29-1 and J usage is TRBJ2-5; the D gene is possibly TRBD2 (6 bases). CDR3 length: 12 residues. Trimming took off 7 bases at V and 3 bases at J, with 12 bases between the two ends. Germline V CDR1 and CDR2: SQVTM, ANQGSEA. The chain's CDR3 is CSARDFEETQYF. In DNA form, the CDR3 reads TGCAGCGCGAGGGACTTCGAAGAGACCCAGTACTTC.

This clone was found once. The V call is TRBV6-1, the J call TRBJ2-7, with 8 positions matching TRBD2. There are 19 residues in the CDR3. J lost 2 bases, V lost 3 bases, and 18 bases had no gene match. Germline values: CDR1 MNHNS, CDR2 SASEGT. Written as DNA, the CDR3 is TGTGCCAGCAGTGATTCCCGACTAGCGAAAAATTCGGTTCCCTACGAGCAGTACTTC. Its protein is CASSDSRLAKNSVPYEQYF.

The J gene is TRBJ2-7, the V gene TRBV4-2; 9 bases match TRBD2. The V and J ends lost 2 bases and 2 bases, in that order; junction bases with no gene match: 7. Germline CDR1 reads LGHNA; CDR2 reads YNFKEQ. The CDR3 runs to 16 residues. CDR3 sequence: CASSQTWREGPYEQYF. The CDR3 bases are TGTGCCAGCAGCCAAACTTGGCGGGAGGGCCCCTACGAGCAGTACTTC.

The chain combines TRBV9 with TRBJ1-2; tentative D call: TRBD1 (5 bases). Trimming removed 0 bases from V and 4 bases from J, with 10 bases in between. Germline CDR1 is SGDLS and CDR2 is YYNGEE. The CDR3 sequence is 14 residues long. The CDR3 region is CASSVASGIYGYTF. The CDR3 DNA reads as TGTGCCAGCAGCGTAGCATCAGGGATCTATGGCTACACCTTC.

DNA for the CDR3: TGTGCCAGTAGTGTCCGGTCTGGAAACACCATATATTTT. Its translation: CASSVRSGNTIYF. The chain joins TRBV19 to TRBJ1-3; D gene ambiguous. The CDR3 is 13 residues long. Trimming shortened V by 5 bases and J by 1 base, and 6 bases separated the two germline ends. Looked up from germline, CDR1 is LNHDA and CDR2 is SQIVND (reference sequence).

In its sample, this clone is medium-sized. This chain links TRBV5-8 with TRBJ1-2; 9 bases are shared with TRBD1. CDR1 SGHTS and CDR2 YDEGEE come from the germline V gene. The length of the CDR3 is 16 residues. The V gene end was trimmed by 0 bases and the J gene end by 2 bases; junction bases not matched to a gene: 5. In DNA form, the CDR3 reads TGTGCCAGCAGCTTGGCCTACGGACAGGGGAACTATGGCTACACCTTC. It codes for CASSLAYGQGNYGYTF.

The J gene is TRBJ2-7, the V gene TRBV19; D is possibly TRBD1 (5 bases). This CDR3 spans 13 amino acids. Germline V lookup: CDR1 LNHDA, CDR2 SQIVND (reference sequence). The V and J ends lost 10 bases and 6 bases respectively, with 19 bases between them. CDR3 amino acids: CATRTQGAREQYF. CDR3 sequence (DNA): TGTGCCACCCGAACCCAGGGTGCCCGCGAGCAGTACTTC.

The chain employs TRBV6-5 and TRBJ2-1, with a weak D call TRBD2 (6 bases). Germline CDR1 reads MNHEY; CDR2 reads SVGAGI. Trimming removed 7 bases at V and 0 bases at J, with 13 bases between. The CDR3 is 15 residues long. The CDR3 spells CASTGRGRSYNEQFF. As DNA, the CDR3 is TGTGCCAGCACCGGGCGGGGCCGCTCCTACAATGAGCAGTTCTTC.

Only one count was recorded for this clone. This chain uses TRBV19 with TRBJ1-1, with D uncertain. This CDR3 comprises 13 residues. Germline V lookup: CDR1 LNHDA, CDR2 SQIVND (reference sequence). Trimming removed 1 base at V and 3 bases at J, with 6 bases between. The CDR3 loop is CASSIVPDTEAFF. The CDR3 nucleotides read TGTGCCAGTAGTATAGTTCCGGACACTGAAGCTTTCTTT.

In its sample, this clone was seen a few times. The J gene is TRBJ1-2, the V gene TRBV6-5; a possible D gene is TRBD1 (6 bases). The V and J ends lost 6 bases and 2 bases respectively, with 10 bases between them. Germline V CDR1 and CDR2: MNHEY, SVGAGI. The CDR3 has 13 residues. The CDR3 DNA sequence: TGTGCCAGCAGGGTGGACAGAAACTATGGCTACACCTTC. As protein: CASRVDRNYGYTF.